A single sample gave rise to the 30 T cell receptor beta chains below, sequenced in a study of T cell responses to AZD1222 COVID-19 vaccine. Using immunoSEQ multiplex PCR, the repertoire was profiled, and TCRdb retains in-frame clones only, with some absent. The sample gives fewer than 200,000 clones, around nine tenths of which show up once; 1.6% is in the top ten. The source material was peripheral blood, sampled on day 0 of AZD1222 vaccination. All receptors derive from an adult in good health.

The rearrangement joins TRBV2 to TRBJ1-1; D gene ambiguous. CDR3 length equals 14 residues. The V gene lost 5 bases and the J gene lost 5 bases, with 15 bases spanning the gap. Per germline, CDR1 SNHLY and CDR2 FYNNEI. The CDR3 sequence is CASSYVGLGTEAFF. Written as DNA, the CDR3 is TGTGCCAGCAGTTACGTCGGCTTGGGGACTGAAGCTTTCTTT.

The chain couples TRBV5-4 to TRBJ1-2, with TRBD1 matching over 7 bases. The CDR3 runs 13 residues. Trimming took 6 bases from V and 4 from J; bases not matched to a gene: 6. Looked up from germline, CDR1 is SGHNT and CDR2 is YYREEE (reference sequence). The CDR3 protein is CASKPTGFYGYTF. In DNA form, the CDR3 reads TGTGCCAGCAAACCGACAGGGTTCTATGGCTACACCTTC.

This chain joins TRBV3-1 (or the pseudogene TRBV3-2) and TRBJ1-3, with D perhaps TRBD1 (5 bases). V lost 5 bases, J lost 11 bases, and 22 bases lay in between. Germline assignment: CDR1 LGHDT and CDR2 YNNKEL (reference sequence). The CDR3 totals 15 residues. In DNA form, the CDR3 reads TGTGCCAGCAGCAACTCCGGGACTGCGGGCTTCGCCATATATTTT. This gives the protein CASSNSGTAGFAIYF.

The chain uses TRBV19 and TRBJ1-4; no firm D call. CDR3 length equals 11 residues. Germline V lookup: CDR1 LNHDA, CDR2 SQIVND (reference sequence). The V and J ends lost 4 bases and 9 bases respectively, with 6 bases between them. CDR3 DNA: TGTGCCAGTAGTAACCAAAAAAAACTGTTTTTT. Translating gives CASSNQKKLFF.

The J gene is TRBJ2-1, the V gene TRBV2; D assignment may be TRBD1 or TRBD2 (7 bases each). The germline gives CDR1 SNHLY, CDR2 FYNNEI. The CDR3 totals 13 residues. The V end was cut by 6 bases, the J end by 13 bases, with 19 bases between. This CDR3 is CASRIGGGGSQFF. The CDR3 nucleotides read TGTGCCAGCAGAATAGGGGGCGGGGGATCTCAGTTCTTC.

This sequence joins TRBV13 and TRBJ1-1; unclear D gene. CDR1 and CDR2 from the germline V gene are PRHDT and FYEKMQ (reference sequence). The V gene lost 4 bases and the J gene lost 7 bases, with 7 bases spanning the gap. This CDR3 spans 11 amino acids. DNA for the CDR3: TGTGCCAGCAGCTCTGACAATGAAGCTTTCTTT. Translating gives CASSSDNEAFF. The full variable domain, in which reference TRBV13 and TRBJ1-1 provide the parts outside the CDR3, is AAGVIQSPRHLIKEKRETATLKCYPIPRHDTVYWYQQGPGQDPQFLISFYEKMQSDKGSIPDRFSAQQFSDYHSELNMSSLELGDSALYFCASSSDNEAFFGQGTRLTVV.

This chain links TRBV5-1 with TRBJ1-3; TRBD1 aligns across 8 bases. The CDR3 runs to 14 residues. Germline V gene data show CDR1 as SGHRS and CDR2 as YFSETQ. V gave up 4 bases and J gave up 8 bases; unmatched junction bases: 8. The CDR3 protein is CASSPGQGGDTIYF. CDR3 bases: TGCGCCAGCAGCCCCGGACAGGGAGGGGACACCATATATTTT.

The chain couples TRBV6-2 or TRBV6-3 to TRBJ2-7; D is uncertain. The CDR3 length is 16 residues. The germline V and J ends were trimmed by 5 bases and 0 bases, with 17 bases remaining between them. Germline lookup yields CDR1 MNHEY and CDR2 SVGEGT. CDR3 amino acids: CASSQRRAPTSYEQYF. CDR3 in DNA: TGTGCCAGCAGTCAACGTCGGGCACCCACCTCCTACGAGCAGTACTTC.

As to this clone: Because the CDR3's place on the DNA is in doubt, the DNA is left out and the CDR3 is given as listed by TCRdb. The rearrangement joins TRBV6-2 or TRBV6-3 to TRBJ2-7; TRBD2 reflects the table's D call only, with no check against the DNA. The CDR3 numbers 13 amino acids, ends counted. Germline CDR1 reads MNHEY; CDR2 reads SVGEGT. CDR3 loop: CASSSPVGSGTNF.

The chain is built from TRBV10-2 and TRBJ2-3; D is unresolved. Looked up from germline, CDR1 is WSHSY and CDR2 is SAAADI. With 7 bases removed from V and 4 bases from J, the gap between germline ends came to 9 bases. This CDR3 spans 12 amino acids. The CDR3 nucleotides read TGCGCCAGCATGCGGCAGGCAGATACGCAGTATTTT. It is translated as CASMRQADTQYF.

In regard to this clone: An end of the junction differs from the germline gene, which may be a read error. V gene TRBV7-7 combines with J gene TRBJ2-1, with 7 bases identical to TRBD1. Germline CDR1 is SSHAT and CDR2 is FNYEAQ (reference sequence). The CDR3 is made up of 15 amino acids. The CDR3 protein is CASSWGTGAYNEQFF. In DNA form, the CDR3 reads TGTGCTAGCAGCTGGGGCACAGGGGCTTACAATGAGCAGTTCTTC. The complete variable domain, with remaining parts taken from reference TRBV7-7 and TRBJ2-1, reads GAGVSQSPRYKVTKRGQDVTLRCDPISSHATLYWYQQALGQGPEFLTYFNYEAQPDKSGLPSDRFSAERPEGSISTLTIQRTEQRDSAMYRCASSWGTGAYNEQFFGPGTRLTVL.

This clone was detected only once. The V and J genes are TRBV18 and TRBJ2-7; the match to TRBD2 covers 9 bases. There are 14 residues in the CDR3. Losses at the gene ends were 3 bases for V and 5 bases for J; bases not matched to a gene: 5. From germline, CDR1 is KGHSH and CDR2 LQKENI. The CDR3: CASSPGLALDEQYF. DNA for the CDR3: TGTGCCAGCTCACCGGGACTAGCTCTCGACGAGCAGTACTTC. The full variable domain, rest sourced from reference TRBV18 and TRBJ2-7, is NAGVMQNPRHLVRRRGQEARLRCSPMKGHSHVYWYRQLPEEGLKFMVYLQKENIIDESGMPKERFSAEFPKEGPSILRIQQVVRGDSAAYFCASSPGLALDEQYFGPGTRLTVT.

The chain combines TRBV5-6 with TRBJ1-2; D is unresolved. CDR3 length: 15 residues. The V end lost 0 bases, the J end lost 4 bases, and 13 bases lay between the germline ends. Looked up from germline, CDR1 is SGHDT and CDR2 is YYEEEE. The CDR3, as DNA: TGTGCCAGCAGCTTGGGGGCTACAGCGAGCTATGGCTACACCTTC. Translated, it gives CASSLGATASYGYTF.

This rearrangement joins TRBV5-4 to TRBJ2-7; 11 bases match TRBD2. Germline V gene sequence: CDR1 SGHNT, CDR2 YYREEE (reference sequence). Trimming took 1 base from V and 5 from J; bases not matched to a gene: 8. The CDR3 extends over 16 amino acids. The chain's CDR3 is CASSLRKLAGENEQYF. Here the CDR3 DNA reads TGTGCCAGCAGCTTGCGGAAACTAGCGGGAGAAAACGAGCAGTACTTC.

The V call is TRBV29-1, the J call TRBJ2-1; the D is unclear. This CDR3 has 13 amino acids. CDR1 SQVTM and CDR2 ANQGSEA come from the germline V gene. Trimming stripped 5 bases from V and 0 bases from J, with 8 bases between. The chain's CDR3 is CSVQESSYNEQFF. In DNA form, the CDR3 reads TGCAGCGTTCAGGAAAGCTCCTACAATGAGCAGTTCTTC.

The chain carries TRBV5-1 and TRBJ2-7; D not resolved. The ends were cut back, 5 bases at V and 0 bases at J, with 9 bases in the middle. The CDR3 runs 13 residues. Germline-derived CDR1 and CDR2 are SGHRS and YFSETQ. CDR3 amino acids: CASSYGVSYEQYF. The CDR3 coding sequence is TGCGCCAGCAGTTATGGCGTCTCCTACGAGCAGTACTTC. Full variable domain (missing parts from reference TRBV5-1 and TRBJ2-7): KAGVTQTPRYLIKTRGQQVTLSCSPISGHRSVSWYQQTPGQGLQFLFEYFSETQRNKGNFPGRFSGRQFSNSRSEMNVSTLELGDSALYLCASSYGVSYEQYFGPGTRLTVT.

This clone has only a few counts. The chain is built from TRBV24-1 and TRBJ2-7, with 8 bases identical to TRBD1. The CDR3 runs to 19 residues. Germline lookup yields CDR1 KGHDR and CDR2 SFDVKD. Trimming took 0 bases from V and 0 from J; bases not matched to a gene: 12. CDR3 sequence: CATSDLGRGRSPSSYEQYF. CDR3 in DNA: TGTGCCACCAGTGATTTGGGCAGGGGGCGATCACCAAGCTCCTACGAGCAGTACTTC.

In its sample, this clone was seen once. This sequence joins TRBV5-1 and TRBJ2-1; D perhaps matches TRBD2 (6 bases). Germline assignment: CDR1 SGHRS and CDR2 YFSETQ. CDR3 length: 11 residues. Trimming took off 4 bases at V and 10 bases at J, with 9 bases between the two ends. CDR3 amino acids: CASSPGLEQFF. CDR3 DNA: TGCGCCAGCAGCCCCGGACTAGAGCAGTTCTTC.

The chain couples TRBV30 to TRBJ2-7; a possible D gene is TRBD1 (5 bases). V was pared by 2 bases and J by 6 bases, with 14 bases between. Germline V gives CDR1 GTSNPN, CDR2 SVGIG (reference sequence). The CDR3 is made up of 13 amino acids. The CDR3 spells CAWSSGRITEQYF. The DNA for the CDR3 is TGTGCCTGGAGTTCAGGGCGTATAACCGAGCAGTACTTC.

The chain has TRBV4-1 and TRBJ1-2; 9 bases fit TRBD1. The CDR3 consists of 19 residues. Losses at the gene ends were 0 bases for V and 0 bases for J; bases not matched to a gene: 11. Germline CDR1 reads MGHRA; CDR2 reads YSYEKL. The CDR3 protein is CASSQDFSTGGVPNYGYTF. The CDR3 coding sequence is TGCGCCAGCAGCCAAGACTTCTCGACAGGGGGAGTCCCTAACTATGGCTACACCTTC.

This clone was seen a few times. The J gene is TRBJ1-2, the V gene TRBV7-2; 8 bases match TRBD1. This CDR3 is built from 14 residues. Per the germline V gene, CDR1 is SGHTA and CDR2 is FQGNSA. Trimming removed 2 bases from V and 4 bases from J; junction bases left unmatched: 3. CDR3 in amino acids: CASSLSTGGYGYTF. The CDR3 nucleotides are TGTGCCAGCAGCTTATCCACAGGGGGCTATGGCTACACCTTC.

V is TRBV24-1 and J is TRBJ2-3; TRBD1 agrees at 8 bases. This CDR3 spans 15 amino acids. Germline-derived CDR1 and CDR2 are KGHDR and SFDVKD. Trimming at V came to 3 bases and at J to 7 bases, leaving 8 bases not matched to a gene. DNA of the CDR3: TGTGCCACCAGTGATCCGATCACAGGGGGAAATACGCAGTATTTT. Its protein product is CATSDPITGGNTQYF.

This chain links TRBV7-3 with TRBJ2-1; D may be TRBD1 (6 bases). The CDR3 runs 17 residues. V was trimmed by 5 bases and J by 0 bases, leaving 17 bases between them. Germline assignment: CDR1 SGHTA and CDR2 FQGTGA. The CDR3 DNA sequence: TGTGCCAGCAGCCCCAGGGGAGCCGCTAGCTCCTACAATGAGCAGTTCTTC. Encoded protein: CASSPRGAASSYNEQFF.

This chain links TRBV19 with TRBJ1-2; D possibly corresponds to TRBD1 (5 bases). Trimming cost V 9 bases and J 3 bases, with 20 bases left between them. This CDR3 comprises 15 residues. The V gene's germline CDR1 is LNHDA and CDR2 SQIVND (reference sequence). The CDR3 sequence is CASRATRVYDYGYTF. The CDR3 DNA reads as TGTGCCAGCCGCGCGACCAGGGTTTACGACTATGGCTACACCTTC.

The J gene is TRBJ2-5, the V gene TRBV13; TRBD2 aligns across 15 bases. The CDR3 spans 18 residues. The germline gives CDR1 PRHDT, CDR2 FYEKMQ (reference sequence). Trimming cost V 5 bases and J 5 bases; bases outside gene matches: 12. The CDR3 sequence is CASSRTSGGASESETQYF. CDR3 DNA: TGTGCCAGCAGCCGGACTAGCGGGGGGGCGTCTGAAAGCGAGACCCAGTACTTC.

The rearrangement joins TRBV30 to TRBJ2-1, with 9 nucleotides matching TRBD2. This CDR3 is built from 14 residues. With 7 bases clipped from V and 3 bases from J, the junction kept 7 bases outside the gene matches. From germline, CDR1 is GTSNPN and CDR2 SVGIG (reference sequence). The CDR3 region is CASQAGGYYNEQFF. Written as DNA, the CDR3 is TGTGCCTCCCAAGCGGGGGGCTACTACAATGAGCAGTTCTTC.

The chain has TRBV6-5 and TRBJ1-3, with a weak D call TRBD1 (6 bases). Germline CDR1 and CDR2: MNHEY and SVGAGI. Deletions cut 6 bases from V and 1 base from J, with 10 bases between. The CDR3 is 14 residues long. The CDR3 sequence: CASRQGPSGNTIYF. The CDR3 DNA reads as TGTGCCAGCAGACAGGGCCCTTCTGGAAACACCATATATTTT.

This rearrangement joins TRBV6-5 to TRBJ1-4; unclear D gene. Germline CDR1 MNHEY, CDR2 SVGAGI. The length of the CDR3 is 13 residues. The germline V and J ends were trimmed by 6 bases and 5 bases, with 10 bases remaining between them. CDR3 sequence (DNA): TGTGCCAGCAGGCCGGCGGGGAATGAAAAACTGTTTTTT. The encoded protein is CASRPAGNEKLFF.

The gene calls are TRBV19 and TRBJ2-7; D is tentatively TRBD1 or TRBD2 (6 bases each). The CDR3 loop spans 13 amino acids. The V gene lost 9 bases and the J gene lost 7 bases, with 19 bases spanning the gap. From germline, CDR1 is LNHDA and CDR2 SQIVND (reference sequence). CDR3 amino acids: CASRGGGLGEQYF. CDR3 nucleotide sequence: TGTGCCAGCCGTGGTGGGGGGCTGGGGGAGCAGTACTTC.

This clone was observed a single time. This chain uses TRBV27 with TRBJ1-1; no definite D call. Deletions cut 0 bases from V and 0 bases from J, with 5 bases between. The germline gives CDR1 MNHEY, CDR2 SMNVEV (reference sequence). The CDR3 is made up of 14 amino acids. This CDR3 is CASSLSTVNTEAFF. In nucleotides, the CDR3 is TGTGCCAGCAGTTTATCGACGGTGAACACTGAAGCTTTCTTT.